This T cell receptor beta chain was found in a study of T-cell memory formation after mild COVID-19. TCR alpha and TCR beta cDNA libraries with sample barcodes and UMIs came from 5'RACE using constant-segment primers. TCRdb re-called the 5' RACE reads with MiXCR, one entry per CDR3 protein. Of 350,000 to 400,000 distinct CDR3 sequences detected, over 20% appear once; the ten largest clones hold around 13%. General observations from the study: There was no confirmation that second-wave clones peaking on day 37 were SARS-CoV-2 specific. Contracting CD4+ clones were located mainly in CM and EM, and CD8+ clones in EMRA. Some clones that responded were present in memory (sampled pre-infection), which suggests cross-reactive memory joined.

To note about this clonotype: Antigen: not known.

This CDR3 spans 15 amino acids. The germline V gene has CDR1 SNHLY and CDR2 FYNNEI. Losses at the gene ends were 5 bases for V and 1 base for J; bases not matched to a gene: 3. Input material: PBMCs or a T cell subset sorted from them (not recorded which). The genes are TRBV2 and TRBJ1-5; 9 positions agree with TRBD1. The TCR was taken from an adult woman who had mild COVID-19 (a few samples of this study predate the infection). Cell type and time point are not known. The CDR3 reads CASSTQGASNQPQHF. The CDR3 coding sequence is TGTGCCAGCAGTACACAGGGGGCCAGCAATCAGCCCCAGCATTTT. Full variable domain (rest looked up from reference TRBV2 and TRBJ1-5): EPEVTQTPSHQVTQMGQEVILRCVPISNHLYFYWYRQILGQKVEFLVSFYNNEISEKSEIFDDQFSVERPDGSNFTLKIRSTKLEDSAMYFCASSTQGASNQPQHFGDGTRLSIL.